These 11 T cell receptor beta chains originate from one sample sequenced in a study of identical twins. TCRdb reprocessed the 5' RACE reads with MiXCR, giving one entry per CDR3 protein. The data contain about 700,000 distinct CDR3 sequences, under 9% of them singletons. The sample was also reused in another study, on yellow fever vaccine responses in identical twins.

Material: PBMCs. Receptors were obtained from a woman in her late teens or twenties in good health.

V is TRBV2 and J is TRBJ1-2; no reliable D call. Germline loops: CDR1 SNHLY, CDR2 FYNNEI. The CDR3 loop spans 12 amino acids. V lost 6 bases and J lost 4, with 9 bases in between. CDR3 in amino acids: CASRDVGYGYTF. DNA for the CDR3: TGTGCCAGCAGGGATGTCGGCTATGGCTACACCTTC.

This chain uses TRBV12-3 or TRBV12-4 with TRBJ2-7; D might be TRBD2 (5 bases). Trimming shortened V by 6 bases and J by 3 bases, and 15 bases separated the two germline ends. The CDR3 is 14 residues long. This chain's CDR3 is CASSTGIAIYEQYF. The CDR3 region has the DNA TGTGCCAGCAGCACCGGGATCGCAATCTACGAGCAGTACTTC.

In nucleotides, the CDR3 is TGTGCCAGCAGCCAAGATGTGGTGGGGTACTCCTACGAGCAGTACTTC. Its protein product is CASSQDVVGYSYEQYF. The chain links TRBV14 to TRBJ2-7, with D unresolved. The CDR3 loop spans 16 amino acids. The germline V gene has CDR1 SGHDN and CDR2 FVKESK. V gave up 0 bases and J gave up 0 bases, with 12 bases separating them.

This clonotype was recorded many times. The chain has TRBV6-2 or TRBV6-3 and TRBJ2-1; D tentatively fits TRBD1 or TRBD2 (5 bases each). The CDR3 loop spans 14 amino acids. The germline gives CDR1 MNHEY, CDR2 SVGEGT. Trimming removed 5 bases from V and 2 bases from J, with 10 bases in between. CDR3 bases: TGTGCCAGCAGTCCGGGACCCACCTACAATGAGCAGTTCTTC. It yields the protein CASSPGPTYNEQFF.

The sample holds a few counts of this clonotype. The chain recombines TRBV20-1 with TRBJ2-3; tentative D call: TRBD2 (5 bases). Trimming shortened V by 1 base and J by 2 bases, and 19 bases separated the two germline ends. The CDR3 consists of 17 residues. The germline V gene encodes CDR1 DFQATT and CDR2 SNEGSKA (reference sequence). Written as DNA, the CDR3 is TGCAGTGCTAGAGGACCCCGGGGTGGCGGAAACACAGATACGCAGTATTTT. Its protein is CSARGPRGGGNTDTQYF.

The rearrangement links TRBV18 to TRBJ2-1, with 8 bases lining up with TRBD1. With V trimmed by 3 bases and J by 9 bases, 7 bases remained unmatched. The CDR3 runs 14 residues. The germline V gene has CDR1 KGHSH and CDR2 LQKENI. The CDR3 sequence: CASSPHGQGSEQFF. The CDR3 DNA sequence: TGTGCCAGCTCACCCCATGGACAGGGAAGTGAGCAGTTCTTC.

Ten or more counts support this clonotype. The CDR3 DNA follows: TGCGCCAGCAGCCAAGAAGCGGCCTCTGGGGCCAACGTCCTGACTTTC. Translation: CASSQEAASGANVLTF. This chain connects TRBV4-3 to TRBJ2-6; possible D gene TRBD2, 5 bases. Germline V CDR1 and CDR2: LGHNA, YSLEER. The CDR3 has 16 amino acids. Trimming shortened V by 0 bases and J by 0 bases, and 6 bases separated the two germline ends.

This clonotype was detected a few times. CDR3 sequence: CSVAPIAEQFF. As DNA, the CDR3 is TGCAGCGTTGCCCCCATCGCCGAGCAGTTCTTC. The chain uses TRBV29-1 and TRBJ2-1; D is unresolved. The germline V and J ends were trimmed by 4 bases and 10 bases, with 11 bases remaining between them. Germline V gene sequence: CDR1 SQVTM, CDR2 ANQGSEA. CDR3 size: 11 residues.

This clonotype was observed at least ten times. The chain couples TRBV20-1 to TRBJ1-2; D gene uncertain. CDR1 is DFQATT, CDR2 SNEGSKA, per germline (reference sequence). This CDR3 is built from 12 residues. The V gene lost 2 bases and the J gene lost 3 bases, with 7 bases spanning the gap. CDR3 nucleotide sequence: TGCAGTGCTAGATTAATTGACTATGGCTACACCTTC. It codes for CSARLIDYGYTF.

J is TRBJ2-1 and V is TRBV7-2; TRBD2 agrees at 10 bases. V dropped 2 bases and J dropped 4; count of bases not matched to a gene: 5. Germline V CDR1 and CDR2: SGHTA, FQGNSA. This CDR3 is built from 16 residues. The CDR3 here is CASSLRTSGLYNEQFF. CDR3 nucleotides: TGTGCCAGCAGCTTAAGGACTAGCGGACTATACAATGAGCAGTTCTTC.

The J gene is TRBJ1-2, the V gene TRBV5-1; 8 bases are shared with TRBD1. This CDR3 region has 12 residues. With 7 bases clipped from V and 4 bases from J, the junction kept 3 bases outside the gene matches. CDR1 is SGHRS, CDR2 YFSETQ, per germline. The CDR3 sequence is CASGQGGYGYTF. The CDR3 nucleotides are TGCGCCAGCGGACAGGGAGGCTATGGCTACACCTTC.